What follows is one T cell receptor beta chain and its context. The target of this receptor is not known. There are no base qualities to consult, and no much larger clone falls within one base. CDR3 length: 15 amino acids, cysteine to phenylalanine. The only DNA kept is the CDR3, 45 bases in frame from the first base. CDR1 and CDR2 are drawn from the germline V gene (reference sequence): LNHDA, SQIVND. Trimming takes 5 bases off V and 9 bases off J; junction bases not matched to a gene: 6. Enrolling through a virtual design, the prospective study's participants ranged in age from roughly 18 to 89 years and lived across 24 United States geographic areas. To assign participants to cohorts, the prospective study relied on clinical history that participants themselves reported in a screening survey and a study questionnaire. Recovered participants in ImmuneRACE Cohort 3 were defined by two consecutive negative NP/OP PCR tests, clearance by a healthcare professional, or resolution of symptoms. Each participant in the prospective study had whole blood, serum and a nasopharyngeal or oropharyngeal swab collected by mobile phlebotomists. Participants in the prospective study had the option to provide additional blood draws and questionnaires over a roughly 2-month period. Before DNA extraction, prospective study blood samples were shipped either frozen or at room temperature.

TCRbeta CDR3 regions were amplified from genomic DNA using the immunoSEQ Assay, a bias-controlled multiplex PCR. Per the original workflow: The number of nucleated cells in each sample was estimated from the amplification of reference gene primers within the assay. To quantify the absolute abundance of each unique TCRbeta CDR3 rearrangement, sequence reads were collapsed and filtered. Productive Simpson clonality was computed per sample as the square root of Simpson's diversity index over productive rearrangements. This is the immuneACCESS table as TCRdb keeps it, with only in-frame sequences that have V and J called. A part of the clones is gone; compared with another copy, unresolved V genes explain less than half, and the rest is unexplained. V and J calls and clone size are as listed in that table; D and trimming were resolved from the DNA. This sample holds around 150,000 clones; 60% to 80% were observed only once. Jointly, the top ten make up roughly 2.9% of the sample.

This entry belongs to a study of blood T cell repertoires in COVID-19 (dated by TCRdb to 2018 to 2020). Notes on the research overall: The collaborator samples originated in the United States, Italy and Spain and spanned the acute and convalescent phases of COVID-19. HLA class I and class II types, where available, came from metadata supplied by the sample provider rather than from assay-based typing. The prospective study material was composed of cDNA or gDNA derived from T cells, B-cell-depleted T cells, or PBMCs. The samples were drawn from the first 160 participants of the ongoing ImmuneRACE study and from 1,254 subjects provided by 6 global collaborators. A freely available public database, intended as a resource for researchers studying the immune response to SARS-CoV-2, is where the repertoires were released. A de-identified subject ID, COVID-19 status, age in years and sex were almost always included in the sample metadata. The dataset comprised deeply sampled blood TCRbeta repertoires from subjects exposed to, actively infected with, or recovered from COVID-19.

What the research found in general, with its limitations: The quantity of clinical and demographic metadata differed by source and by participant and was supplied without curation.

The sequence joins TRBV19 to TRBJ1-6, with TRBD1 matching 11 junction bases. The TCR was taken from a woman aged 50 to 60 who had recovered from COVID-19. The specimen was PBMCs or T cells enriched from blood (not recorded which). The CDR3 reads as follows: CASSPGDRGFSPLHF. The sequenced DNA: TGTGCCAGTAGTCCGGGGGACAGGGGGTTTTCACCCCTCCACTTT. With the portions outside the CDR3 filled from the reference TRBV19 and TRBJ1-6 genes, the complete variable region becomes DGGITQSPKYLFRKEGQNVTLSCEQNLNHDAMYWYRQDPGQGLRLIYYSQIVNDFQKGDIAEGYSVSREKKESFPLTVTSAQKNPTAFYLCASSPGDRGFSPLHFGNGTRLTVT.